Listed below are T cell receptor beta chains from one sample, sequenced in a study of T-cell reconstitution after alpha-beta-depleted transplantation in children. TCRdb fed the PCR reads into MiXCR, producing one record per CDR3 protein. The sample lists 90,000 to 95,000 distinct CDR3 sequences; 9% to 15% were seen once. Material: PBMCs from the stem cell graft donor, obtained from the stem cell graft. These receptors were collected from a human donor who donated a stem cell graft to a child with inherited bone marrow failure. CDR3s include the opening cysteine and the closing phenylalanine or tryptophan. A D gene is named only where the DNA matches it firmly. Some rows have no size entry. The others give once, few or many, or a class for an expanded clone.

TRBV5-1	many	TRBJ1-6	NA	TGCGCCAGCAGCTTGGAAGGGGCAGGTAATTCACCCCTCCACTTT	CASSLEGAGNSPLHF
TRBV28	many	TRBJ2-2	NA	TGTGCCAGCAGTTTGGGACGGGATCCTACCGGGGAGCTGTTTTTT	CASSLGRDPTGELFF
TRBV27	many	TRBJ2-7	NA	TGTGCCGGAGGTGGGGGAGAACCCTACGAGCAGTACTTC	CAGGGGEPYEQYF
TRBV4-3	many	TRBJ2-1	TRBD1	TGCGCCAGCAGCCCGGACAGGAGCCTATACAATGAGCAGTTCTTC	CASSPDRSLYNEQFF
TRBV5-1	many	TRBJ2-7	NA	TGCGCCAGCAGCTTGTACTACCAAAGCTCCTACGAGCAGTACTTC	CASSLYYQSSYEQYF
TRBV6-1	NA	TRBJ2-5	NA	TGTGCCAGCAGTCCGGACACGGACCAAGAGACCCAGTACTTC	CASSPDTDQETQYF
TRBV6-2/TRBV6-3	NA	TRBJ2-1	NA	TGTGCCAGCAGTTACTGGTCGGGATTAGGCAATGAGCAGTTCTTC	CASSYWSGLGNEQFF
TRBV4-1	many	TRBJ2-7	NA	TGCGCCAGCAGCCGGGGCGGGACCAACTACGAGCAGTACTTC	CASSRGGTNYEQYF
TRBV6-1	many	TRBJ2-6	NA	TGTGCCAGCACCCGAGGGGTTGCTGGGGCCAACGTCCTGACTTTC	CASTRGVAGANVLTF
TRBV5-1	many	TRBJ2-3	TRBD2	TGCGCCAGCAGCTTGTATGGTCTGCGGGAGGGCCGGGCAGATACGCAGTATTTT	CASSLYGLREGRADTQYF
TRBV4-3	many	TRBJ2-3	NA	TGCGCCAGCAGCCAAGATCTGGGCGGAGCGGGAGATACGCAGTATTTT	CASSQDLGGAGDTQYF
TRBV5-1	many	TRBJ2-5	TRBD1	TGCGCCAGCAGCCCGGGACAGCTACAAGAGACCCAGTACTTC	CASSPGQLQETQYF
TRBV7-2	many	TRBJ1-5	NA	TGTGCCAGCAGCTTAGTACGGGGTTCGCAGCCCCAGCATTTT	CASSLVRGSQPQHF
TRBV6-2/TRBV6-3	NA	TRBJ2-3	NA	TGTGCCAGCAAGCTAGCAGATACGCAGTATTTT	CASKLADTQYF
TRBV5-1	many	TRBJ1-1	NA	TGCGCCAGCACCTCGGGCCTACCAGGGACTGAAGCTTTCTTT	CASTSGLPGTEAFF
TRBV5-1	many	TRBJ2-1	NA	TGCGCCAGCAGCTTGGTGCAGGGTTACAATGAGCAGTTCTTC	CASSLVQGYNEQFF
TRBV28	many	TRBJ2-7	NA	TGTGCCAGCAGTTTCATACGGTACGAGCAGTACTTC	CASSFIRYEQYF
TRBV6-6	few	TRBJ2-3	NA	TGTGCCAGCAGTGATCTGTATGGAACAGATACGCAGTATTTT	CASSDLYGTDTQYF
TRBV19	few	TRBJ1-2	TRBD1	TGTGCCAGTAGTACAACAGGGGATGGCTCTTCTGGCTACACCTTC	CASSTTGDGSSGYTF
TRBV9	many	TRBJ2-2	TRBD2	TGTGCCAGCAGCGCTAGCGGGAGGGGTACCGGGGATCTGTTTTTT	CASSASGRGTGDLFF
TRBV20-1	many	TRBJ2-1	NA	TGCAGTGCTAGTAGGCTTATTGAGCAGTTCTTC	CSASRLIEQFF
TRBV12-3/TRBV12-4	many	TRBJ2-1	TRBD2	TGTGCCAGCAGTCCGGATAGCGGGAGGACTCCCTACAATGAGCAGTTCTTC	CASSPDSGRTPYNEQFF
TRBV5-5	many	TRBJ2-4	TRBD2	TGTGCCAGCAGCTTGCGGACTAGCGGGGGGGCCGAACAGTACTTC	CASSLRTSGGAEQYF
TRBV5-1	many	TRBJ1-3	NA	TGCGCCAGCAGCCTCCTGGATGGAAACACCATATATTTT	CASSLLDGNTIYF
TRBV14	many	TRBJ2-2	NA	TGTGCCAGCAGCCAACGAGGAAACACCGGGGAGCTGTTTTTT	CASSQRGNTGELFF
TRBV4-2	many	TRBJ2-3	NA	TGTGCCAGCAGCCAAGACCCGAAGGATGAGCCGTATTTT	CASSQDPKDEPYF
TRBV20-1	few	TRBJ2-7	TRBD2	TGCAGTGCTACCGGGACTAGCGCGTCCTACGAGCAGTACTTC	CSATGTSASYEQYF
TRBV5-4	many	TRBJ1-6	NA	TGTGCCAGCAGCTTTGGAGGGGTTAATTCACCCCTCCACTTT	CASSFGGVNSPLHF
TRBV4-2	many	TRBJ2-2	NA	TGTGCCAGCAGCCAGACCGGGACTGAGAACGGGGAGCTGTTTTTT	CASSQTGTENGELFF
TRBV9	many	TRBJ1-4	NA	TGTGCCAGCAACGACGGTGAGGGTGACTATGAAAAACTGTTTTTT	CASNDGEGDYEKLFF
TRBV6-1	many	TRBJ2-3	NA	TGTGCCACCCTCCGGCAGGGCACAGATACGCAGTATTTT	CATLRQGTDTQYF
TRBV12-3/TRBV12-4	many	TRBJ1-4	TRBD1	TGTGCCAGCAGTTTTAGAGGGACAGGGGTGGCGGAACTGTTTTTT	CASSFRGTGVAELFF
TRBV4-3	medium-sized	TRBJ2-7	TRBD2	TGCGCCAGCAGCCAAGAGTCTAGCGGGAGGTACGAGCAGTACTTC	CASSQESSGRYEQYF
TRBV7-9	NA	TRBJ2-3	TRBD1	TGTGCCAGCAGCCCTCGTGAGGGGCGGGACAGGGATACGCAGTATTTT	CASSPREGRDRDTQYF
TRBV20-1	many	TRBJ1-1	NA	TGCAGTGCTGAACAGGGTACGAACACTGAAGCTTTCTTT	CSAEQGTNTEAFF
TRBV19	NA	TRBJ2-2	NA	TGTGCCAGTAGTATGGGTGGGGCCACCGGGGAGCTGTTTTTT	CASSMGGATGELFF
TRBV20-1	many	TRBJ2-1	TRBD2	TGCAGTGCTGTTGGGACTAGCGGGGGCCCGGGGTACAATGAGCAGTTCTTC	CSAVGTSGGPGYNEQFF
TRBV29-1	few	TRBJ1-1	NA	TGCAGCGTCTACAATACAGGGCAAGTAACTGAAGCTTTCTTT	CSVYNTGQVTEAFF
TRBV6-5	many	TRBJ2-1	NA	TGTGCCAGCAGTTACTCTAGTATCAATGAGCAGTTCTTC	CASSYSSINEQFF
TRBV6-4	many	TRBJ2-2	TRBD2	TGTGCCAGCATGGCCGGGACAGCCATGACTAGCGGGAGGGCATCCACCGGGGAGCTGTTTTTT	CASMAGTAMTSGRASTGELFF
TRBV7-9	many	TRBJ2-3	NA	TGTGCCAGCAGCTTCGGCGGGACAGATACGCAGTATTTT	CASSFGGTDTQYF
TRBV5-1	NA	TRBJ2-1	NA	TGCGCCAGCAGCTTGAGCCTCCAATCCTACAATGAGCAGTTCTTC	CASSLSLQSYNEQFF
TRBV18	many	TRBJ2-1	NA	TGTGCCAGCTCACCACCGTCGTGGCCGGAGCAGTTCTTC	CASSPPSWPEQFF
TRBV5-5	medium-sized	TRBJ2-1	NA	TGTGCCAGCAGACCGCCCTTTACTTCTTCCTACAATGAGCAGTTCTTC	CASRPPFTSSYNEQFF
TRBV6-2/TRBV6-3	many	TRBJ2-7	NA	TGTGCCAGCAGTTACCGGCAGGGGAATGGAGAGCAGTACTTC	CASSYRQGNGEQYF
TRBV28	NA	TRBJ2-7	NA	TGTGCCAGCAGTGCGAACTACGAGCAGTACTTC	CASSANYEQYF
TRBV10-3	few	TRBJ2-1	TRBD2	TGTGCCATCAGCCGTCAGCGGGACCGGGATGAGCAGTTCTTC	CAISRQRDRDEQFF
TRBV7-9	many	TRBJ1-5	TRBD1	TGTGCCAGCAGCTCCCCCCCCGGGACAGGGGGGGATCAGCCCCAGCATTTT	CASSSPPGTGGDQPQHF
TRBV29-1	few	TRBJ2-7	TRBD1	TGCAGCGTATGGGGACAGGGCTACGAGCAGTACTTC	CSVWGQGYEQYF
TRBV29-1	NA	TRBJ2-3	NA	TGCAGCGCCACCGGGTTACGCACAGATACGCAGTATTTT	CSATGLRTDTQYF
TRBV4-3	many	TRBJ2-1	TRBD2	TGCGCCAGCAGCCAAGGTGAACTAGCGGGAAACAATGAGCAGTTCTTC	CASSQGELAGNNEQFF
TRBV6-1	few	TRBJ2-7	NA	TGTGCCAGCAGACATGGGAGCTACGAGCAGTACTTC	CASRHGSYEQYF
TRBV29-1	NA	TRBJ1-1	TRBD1	TGCAGCATCAACAGGGGGACCGCCGAGAACACTGAAGCTTTCTTT	CSINRGTAENTEAFF
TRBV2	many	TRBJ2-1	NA	TGTGCCAGCAGTAAGTTTTCAGATGAGCAGTTCTTC	CASSKFSDEQFF
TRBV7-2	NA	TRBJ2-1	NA	TGTGCCAGCAGCTTAGCCCCAGCCGTCGAGCAGTTCTTC	CASSLAPAVEQFF
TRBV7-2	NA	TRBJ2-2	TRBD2	TGTGCCAGCAGCTTCTTTGCGGGGGGTGACACCGGGGAGCTGTTTTTT	CASSFFAGGDTGELFF
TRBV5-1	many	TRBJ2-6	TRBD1	TGCGCCAGCAGTCGACCCCGGGACAGGGGGAGCTCTGGGGCCAACGTCCTGACTTTC	CASSRPRDRGSSGANVLTF
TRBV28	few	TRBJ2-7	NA	TGTGCCAGCAGTTTAGGGTGGGTAGCTGGCGAGCAGTACTTC	CASSLGWVAGEQYF
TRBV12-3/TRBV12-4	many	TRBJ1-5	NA	TGTGCCAGCAGTTTAGGGGGTGCCTTAGGTCAGGGCAATCAGCCCCAGCATTTT	CASSLGGALGQGNQPQHF